This is a list of T cell receptor beta chains from one sample in a study of identical twins. TCRdb passed the 5' RACE reads through MiXCR, listing each CDR3 protein once. The sample has 450,000 to 600,000 distinct CDR3 sequences, around 20% seen once. The sample was also reused in another study, on yellow fever vaccine responses in identical twins.

The material sequenced was CD4+ T cells sorted from blood. These receptor sequences come from a woman between 18 and 29 years old in good health. The conserved cysteine and the conserved F or W are not part of the CDR3 here. The order of the fields is V gene, clone size, CDR3 protein. Rows may omit the clone size; those that give it use once, few, many or a size class.

TRBV28	.	ASSTGTVRGAF
TRBV5-6	few	ASSLRKNTEAF
TRBV20-1	once	SARVFSGNDEQF
TRBV29-1	.	SAQGQGATTGELF
TRBV6-1	few	ASSKGASRFNEQF
TRBV12-3/TRBV12-4	many	ASSLSLTRDEQF
TRBV24-1	few	ATSVPSGSLYTGELF
TRBV4-2	few	ASSQAGTGKNEQF
TRBV20-1	.	SARNLAGMTDTQY
TRBV12-3/TRBV12-4	few	ASRSGGPREQF
TRBV7-8	few	ASSLRSPSVRPYEQY
TRBV9	few	ASSVDRDPPDTQY
TRBV20-1	.	SARLASGRASTDTQY
TRBV7-9	.	ASSLSRVEGYT
TRBV28	few	ASSLRLGGYT
TRBV12-3/TRBV12-4	few	ASRSTQGFTDTQY
TRBV19	.	ASSHRNTEAF
TRBV6-5	few	ASRRPNTEAF
TRBV9	few	ASSVLGSSPYNEQY
TRBV20-1	many	SANRGNTIY
TRBV12-5	.	ASGLVVSRGAGEQF
TRBV20-1	few	SARETGTVLLF
TRBV12-3/TRBV12-4	few	ASSHQGLAGERGPGELF
TRBV4-2	.	ASSQEMATSYGYT
TRBV5-1	few	ASSLSRSPNEQY
TRBV24-1	.	ATSDPVGTAYNEQF
TRBV24-1	.	ATSDPLTSGNSYNEQF
TRBV10-3	few	AITFDRLGYGYT
TRBV19	.	ASSFSQGAGETQY
TRBV7-3	.	ASSFQGLAGGYNEQF
TRBV12-3/TRBV12-4	.	ASSPGGGGQETQY
TRBV6-5	.	ASRPNVLT
TRBV20-1	.	SASRRGGGRVNEQF
TRBV2	.	ASAEDRGLVNEQF
TRBV12-3/TRBV12-4	few	ATRGRTNTEAF
TRBV20-1	.	SARDPAVSGGYGYT
TRBV27	.	ASSIMGGSTDTQY
TRBV28	.	ASTWGRKNIQY
TRBV5-1	few	ASRPWATLDYGYT
TRBV5-5	.	ASSPNHFYEQY
TRBV5-1	few	ASSLGGFSNSYGYT